This T cell receptor (beta chain) appears in the sequencing data of a study of memory CD4+ T cells and cytomegalovirus serostatus. Study information: Of the healthy Belgian adults, 9 were CMV seropositive and 20 to 30 seronegative.

Single viable CD3+CD4+CD8-CD45RO+ cells were sorted as the memory CD4+ T cells. The CDR3 contains 14 residues. Germline V lookup: CDR1 MNHEY, CDR2 SVGAGI. V gave up 4 bases and J gave up 5 bases, with 15 bases separating them. Overall study results and limits: A US-trained random forest predicted CMV serostatus with median AUC around 0.9. The CMV-associated TCR signature appears largely within the CD4+ memory repertoire. Each of approximately 70 CMV-associated TCRbeta sequences occurred in one to five individuals.

As to this clone: The target antigen is unknown.

Profiling relied on immunoSEQ multiplex PCR, and the TCRdb table lists in-frame clones only, not all of them. The sample has around 60,000 clones, more than 65% seen once. V usage is TRBV6-5 and J usage is TRBJ2-7, with D perhaps TRBD2 (6 bases). The receptor was derived from an adult in good health and CMV-seronegative. Some clones in this sample may be carry-over from other donors' samples. What was sequenced was memory CD4+ T cells from blood. CDR3 sequence: CASSLGWGVDEQYF. CDR3 nucleotides: TGTGCCAGCAGTTTGGGGTGGGGGGTCGACGAGCAGTACTTC.